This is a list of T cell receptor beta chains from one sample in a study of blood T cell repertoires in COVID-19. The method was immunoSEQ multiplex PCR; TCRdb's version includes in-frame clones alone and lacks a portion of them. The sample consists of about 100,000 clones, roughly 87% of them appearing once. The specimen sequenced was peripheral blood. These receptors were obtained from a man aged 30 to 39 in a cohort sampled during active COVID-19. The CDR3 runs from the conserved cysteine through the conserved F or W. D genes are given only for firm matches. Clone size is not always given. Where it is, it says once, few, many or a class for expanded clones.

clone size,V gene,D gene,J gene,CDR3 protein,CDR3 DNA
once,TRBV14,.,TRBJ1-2,CASSGDRPYGYTF,TGTGCCAGCAGCGGCGACAGACCCTATGGCTACACCTTC
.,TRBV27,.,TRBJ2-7,CASSLSRDTAFYEQYF,TGTGCCAGCAGTTTATCTCGGGACACTGCCTTCTACGAGCAGTACTTC
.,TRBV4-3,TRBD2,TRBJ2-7,CASSRDLSGGGNSYEQYF,TGCGCCAGCAGCCGGGATCTAAGCGGGGGGGGAAACTCCTACGAGCAGTACTTC
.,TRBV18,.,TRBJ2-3,CASSLGDARTDTQYF,TGTGCCAGCTCTCTCGGGGATGCTCGCACAGATACGCAGTATTTT
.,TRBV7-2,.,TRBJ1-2,CASSSQGQGFGYTF,TGTGCCAGCAGCTCCCAAGGTCAGGGGTTTGGCTACACCTTC
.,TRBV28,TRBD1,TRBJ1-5,CASRPQGGTNQPQHF,TGTGCCAGCAGACCGCAGGGGGGCACGAATCAGCCCCAGCATTTT
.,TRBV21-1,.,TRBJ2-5,CASGGGTGIRKTQYF,TGTGCCAGCGGAGGCGGGACAGGGATAAGAAAGACCCAGTACTTC
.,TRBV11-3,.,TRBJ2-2,CASSLDHGGANTGELFF,TGTGCCAGCAGCTTAGATCATGGGGGCGCGAACACCGGGGAGCTGTTTTTT
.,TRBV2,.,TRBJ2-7,CASSDIGLEGKQYF,TGTGCCAGCAGTGATATCGGACTGGAGGGAAAGCAGTACTTC
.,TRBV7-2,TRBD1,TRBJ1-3,CASSLVGTGGYGNTIYF,TGTGCCAGCAGCTTAGTCGGAACAGGGGGCTATGGAAACACCATATATTTT
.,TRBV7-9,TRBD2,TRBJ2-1,CASGVAGQFF,TGTGCCAGCGGAGTAGCGGGCCAGTTCTTC
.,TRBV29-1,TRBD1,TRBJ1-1,CSVEPFEGQEAFF,TGCAGCGTTGAACCATTTGAGGGACAGGAAGCTTTCTTT
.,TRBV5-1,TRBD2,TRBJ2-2,CASSLLAGGGRSTGELFF,TGCGCCAGCAGCTTACTAGCGGGGGGCGGCCGTAGCACCGGGGAGCTGTTTTTT
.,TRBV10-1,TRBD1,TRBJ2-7,CASSETMDRGVYEQYF,TGCGCCAGCAGTGAGACCATGGACAGGGGTGTGTACGAGCAGTACTTC
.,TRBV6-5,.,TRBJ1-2,CASSYSGNYGYTF,TGTGCCAGCAGTTATTCAGGGAACTATGGCTACACCTTC
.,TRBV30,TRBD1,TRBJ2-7,CAWSRSGTGYF,TGTGCCTGGAGTCGTTCCGGGACAGGGTACTTC
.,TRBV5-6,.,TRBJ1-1,CASSWRLNTEAFF,TGTGCCAGCAGCTGGAGGTTGAACACTGAAGCTTTCTTT
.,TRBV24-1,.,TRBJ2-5,CATSPRGSQETQYF,TGTGCCACCAGTCCCCGGGGGTCCCAAGAGACCCAGTACTTC
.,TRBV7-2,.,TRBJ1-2,CASSPPGVTVGGYTF,TGTGCCAGCAGCCCTCCGGGGGTAACGGTGGGTGGCTACACCTTC
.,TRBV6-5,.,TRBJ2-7,CASSPAGGYTYEQYF,TGTGCCAGCAGTCCTGCTGGCGGGTATACCTACGAGCAGTACTTC
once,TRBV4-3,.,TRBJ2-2,CASSQAVEVNTGELFF,TGCGCCAGCAGCCAAGCGGTTGAGGTAAACACCGGGGAGCTGTTTTTT
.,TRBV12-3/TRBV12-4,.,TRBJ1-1,CASTAQGGTEAFF,TGTGCCAGCACCGCCCAGGGAGGAACTGAAGCTTTCTTT
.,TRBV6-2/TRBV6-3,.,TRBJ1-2,CASSYAGRRGYTF,TGTGCCAGCAGTTACGCGGGGAGACGAGGCTACACCTTC
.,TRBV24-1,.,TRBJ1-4,CATSTSGGTGNEKLFF,TGTGCCACCAGTACCTCCGGGGGAACGGGTAATGAAAAACTGTTTTTT
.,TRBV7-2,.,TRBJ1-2,CASSLTVAAANYGYTF,TGTGCCAGCAGCCTTACCGTGGCAGCGGCTAACTATGGCTACACCTTC
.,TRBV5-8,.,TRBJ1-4,CASSLRFAGVFF,TGTGCCAGCAGCTTGAGGTTTGCGGGGGTGTTTTTT
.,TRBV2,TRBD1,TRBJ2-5,CASRTTGQGSGETQYF,TGTGCCAGCAGGACCACCGGACAGGGCTCCGGAGAGACCCAGTACTTC
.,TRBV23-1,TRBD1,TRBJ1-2,CASSHQTQAGQGANYGYTF,TGCGCCAGCAGTCACCAAACCCAAGCGGGACAGGGGGCTAACTATGGCTACACCTTC
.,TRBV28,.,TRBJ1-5,CASRLNTYQPQHF,TGTGCCAGCAGACTTAATACCTATCAGCCCCAGCATTTT
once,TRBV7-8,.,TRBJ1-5,CASSLAIRVNQPQHF,TGTGCCAGCAGCTTAGCCATACGGGTCAATCAGCCCCAGCATTTT
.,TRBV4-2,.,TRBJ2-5,CASSQEGVGAVQETQYF,TGTGCCAGCAGCCAAGAGGGCGTAGGGGCTGTACAGGAGACCCAGTACTTC
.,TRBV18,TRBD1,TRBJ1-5,CASSRDRMNSNQPQHF,TGTGCCAGCTCCAGGGACAGGATGAATAGCAATCAGCCCCAGCATTTT
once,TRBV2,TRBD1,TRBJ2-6,CASRAGTGATGANVLTF,TGTGCCAGCAGGGCCGGGACAGGGGCAACTGGGGCCAACGTCCTGACTTTC
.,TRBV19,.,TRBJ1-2,CASSRDTSNYGYTF,TGTGCCAGTAGCAGAGACACCTCTAACTATGGCTACACCTTC
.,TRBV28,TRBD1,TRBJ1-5,CASSLYRGHSNQPQHF,TGTGCCAGCAGTTTGTACAGGGGCCATAGCAATCAGCCCCAGCATTTT
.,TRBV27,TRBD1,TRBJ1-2,CASSPTGEGGYTF,TGTGCCAGCAGTCCAACAGGGGAAGGTGGCTACACCTTC
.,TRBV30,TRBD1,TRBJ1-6,CAWGGHPGTGDSPLHF,TGTGCCTGGGGAGGTCATCCCGGGACAGGGGACTCACCCCTCCACTTT
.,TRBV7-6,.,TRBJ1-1,CASSLDSSGNTEAFF,TGTGCCAGCAGCTTAGATTCATCAGGGAACACTGAAGCTTTCTTT
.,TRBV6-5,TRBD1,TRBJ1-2,CASSQFTGVDYGYTF,TGTGCCAGCAGCCAGTTTACAGGGGTGGACTATGGCTACACCTTC
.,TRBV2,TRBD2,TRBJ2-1,CASKVGAGGPNEQFF,TGTGCCAGCAAGGTGGGAGCGGGGGGGCCTAATGAGCAGTTCTTC
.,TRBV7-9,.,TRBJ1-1,CASSPQGFTEAFF,TGTGCCAGCAGCCCACAGGGATTCACTGAAGCTTTCTTT
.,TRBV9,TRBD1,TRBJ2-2,CASSGQTGGRSTGELFF,TGTGCCAGCAGCGGCCAGACAGGGGGGCGTAGTACCGGGGAGCTGTTTTTT
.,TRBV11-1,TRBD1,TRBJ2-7,CASSLAGTDYEQYF,TGTGCCAGCAGCTTAGCCGGGACAGACTACGAGCAGTACTTC